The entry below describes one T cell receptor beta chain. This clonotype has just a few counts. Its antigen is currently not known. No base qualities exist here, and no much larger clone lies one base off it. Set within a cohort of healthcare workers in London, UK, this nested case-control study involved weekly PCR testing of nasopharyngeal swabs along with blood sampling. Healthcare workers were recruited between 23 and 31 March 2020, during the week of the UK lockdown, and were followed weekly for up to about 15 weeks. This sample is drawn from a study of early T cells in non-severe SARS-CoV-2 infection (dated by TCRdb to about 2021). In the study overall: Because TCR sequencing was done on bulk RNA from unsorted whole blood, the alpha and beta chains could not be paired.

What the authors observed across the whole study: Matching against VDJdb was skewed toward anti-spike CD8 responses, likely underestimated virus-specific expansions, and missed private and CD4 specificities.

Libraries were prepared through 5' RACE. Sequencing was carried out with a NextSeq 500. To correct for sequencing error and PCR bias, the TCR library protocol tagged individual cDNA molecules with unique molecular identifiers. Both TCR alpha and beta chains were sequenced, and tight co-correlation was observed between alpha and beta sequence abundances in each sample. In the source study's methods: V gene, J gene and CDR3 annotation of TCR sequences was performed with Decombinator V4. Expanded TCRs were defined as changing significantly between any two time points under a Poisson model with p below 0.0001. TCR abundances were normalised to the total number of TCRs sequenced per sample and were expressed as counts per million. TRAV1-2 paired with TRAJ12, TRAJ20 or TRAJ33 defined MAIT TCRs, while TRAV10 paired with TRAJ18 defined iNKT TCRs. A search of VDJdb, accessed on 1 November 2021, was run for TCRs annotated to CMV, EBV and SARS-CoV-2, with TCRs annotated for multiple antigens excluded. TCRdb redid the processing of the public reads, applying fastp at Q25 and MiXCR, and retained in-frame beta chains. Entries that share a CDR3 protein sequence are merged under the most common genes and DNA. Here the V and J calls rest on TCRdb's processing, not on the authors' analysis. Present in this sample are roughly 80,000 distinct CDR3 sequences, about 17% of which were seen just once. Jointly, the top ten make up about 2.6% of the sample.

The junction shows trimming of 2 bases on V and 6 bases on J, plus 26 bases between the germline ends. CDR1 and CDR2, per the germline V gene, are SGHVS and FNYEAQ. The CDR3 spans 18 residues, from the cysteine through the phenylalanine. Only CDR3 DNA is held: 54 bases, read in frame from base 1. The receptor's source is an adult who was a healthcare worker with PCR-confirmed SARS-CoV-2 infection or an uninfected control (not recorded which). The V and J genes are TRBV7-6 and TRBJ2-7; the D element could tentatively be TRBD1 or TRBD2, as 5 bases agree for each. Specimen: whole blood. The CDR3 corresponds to CASSLFVARGRAFPEQYF. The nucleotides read TGTGCCAGCAGCTTATTCGTTGCCCGGGGCAGGGCCTTCCCCGAGCAGTACTTC.